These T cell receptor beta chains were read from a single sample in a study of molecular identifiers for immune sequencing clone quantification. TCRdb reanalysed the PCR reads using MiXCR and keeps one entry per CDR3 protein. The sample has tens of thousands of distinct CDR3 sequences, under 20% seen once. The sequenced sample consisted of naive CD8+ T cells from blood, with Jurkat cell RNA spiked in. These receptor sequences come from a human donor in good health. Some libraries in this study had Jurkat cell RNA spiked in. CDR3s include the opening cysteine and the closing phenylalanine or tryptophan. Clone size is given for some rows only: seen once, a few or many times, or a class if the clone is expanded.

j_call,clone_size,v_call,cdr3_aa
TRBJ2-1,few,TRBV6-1,CASSGMGSCNEQFF
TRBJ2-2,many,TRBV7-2,CASSLWLGLAKNTGELFF
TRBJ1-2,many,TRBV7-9,CASSADGRGYTF
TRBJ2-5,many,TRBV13,CASRQQGKETQYF
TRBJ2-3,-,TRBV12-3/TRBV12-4,CAGSPLDSSSTDTQYF
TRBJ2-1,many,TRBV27,CASSLILAGGPGEQFF
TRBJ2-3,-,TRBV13,CAGSSSTDTQYF
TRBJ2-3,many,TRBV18,CASSDIETLAGTDTQYF
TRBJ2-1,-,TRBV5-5,CASSLAIYNEQFF
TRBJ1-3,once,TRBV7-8,CASSLAVGGTGNTIYF
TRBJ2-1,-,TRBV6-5,CASSYSGQRNEQFF
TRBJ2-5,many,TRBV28,CASSLETSGRETQYF
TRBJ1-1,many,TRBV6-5,CASSHGTGAMNTEAFF
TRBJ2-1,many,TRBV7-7,CASSLEPGQGAYEQFF
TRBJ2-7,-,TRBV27,CASSAQGGYSYTYEQYF
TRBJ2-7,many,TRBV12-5,CASGPGPFLPITIPRDYEQYF
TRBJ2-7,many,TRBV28,CASTERTGPYEQYF
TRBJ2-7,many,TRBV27,CASSFRGIRSYEQYF
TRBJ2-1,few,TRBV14,CASSQGRWDEQFF
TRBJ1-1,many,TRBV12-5,CASGLVVLGQLNTEAFF
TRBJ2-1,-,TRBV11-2,CASSNESWSSYNEQFF
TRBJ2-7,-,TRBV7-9,CASSPSTSGNSYEQYF
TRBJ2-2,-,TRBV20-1,CSAQGQWSGGYTGELFF